These 16 T cell receptor beta chains came from one sample sequenced in a study of T cell changes during pregnancy in multiple sclerosis. Libraries were prepared by immunoSEQ multiplex PCR; TCRdb keeps only in-frame clonotypes and omits some of them. The repertoire has roughly 89,000 clones, almost 95% of them found once; the top ten carry 2% to 2.5%. The sequenced sample was peripheral blood, obtained in the third trimester of pregnancy. The receptors were sampled from a female donor with multiple sclerosis, enrolled in a pregnancy study.

The chain carries TRBV7-2 and TRBJ1-1; D uncertain. This CDR3 is 15 amino acids long. Germline V lookup: CDR1 SGHTA, CDR2 FQGNSA. V was shortened by 2 bases and J by 0 bases, with 10 bases between the two germline ends. CDR3 in DNA: TGTGCCAGCAGCTTAAAATACAAGATGAACACTGAAGCTTTCTTT. Its translation is CASSLKYKMNTEAFF.

The V gene is TRBV4-2, the J gene TRBJ1-2, with D possibly TRBD1 on 6 matching bases. The CDR3 is 15 residues long. Trimming stripped 0 bases from V and 4 bases from J, with 12 bases between. In germline, CDR1 is LGHNA, CDR2 YNFKEQ. The CDR3 region is CASSQETNRAYGYTF. The DNA for the CDR3 is TGTGCCAGCAGCCAAGAAACGAACAGGGCCTATGGCTACACCTTC.

Worth noting for this clone: The junction does not match germline at one end; this may be a read error. This rearrangement joins TRBV28 to TRBJ1-2; 9 positions match TRBD1. Per the germline V gene, CDR1 is MDHEN and CDR2 is SYDVKM. This CDR3 contains 17 residues. In nucleotides, the CDR3 is TGTGCCCGCAGTCCCCAGATCCCGGGACAGGGACTGGGTGGCTACACCTTC. Translated: CARSPQIPGQGLGGYTF.

The chain links TRBV27 to TRBJ2-1; D is undetermined. Germline V lookup: CDR1 MNHEY, CDR2 SMNVEV (reference sequence). Between the trimmed V and J ends, which lost 5 bases and 0 bases, there was a span of 8 bases. The CDR3 is 14 amino acids. CDR3 protein: CASSALSSYNEQFF. CDR3 bases: TGTGCCAGCAGTGCCCTCAGCTCCTACAATGAGCAGTTCTTC.

The chain links TRBV6-6 to TRBJ2-5; D is perhaps TRBD1 (6 bases). Germline V lookup: CDR1 MNHNY, CDR2 SVGAGI (reference sequence). The V and J ends lost 2 bases and 4 bases respectively, with 14 bases between them. The length of the CDR3 is 15 residues. The CDR3 bases are TGTGCCAGCAGTTACGACGGGACACGGGGAGAGACCCAGTACTTC. It translates to CASSYDGTRGETQYF.

This chain uses TRBV27 with TRBJ1-2; D is perhaps TRBD1 (6 bases). V gave up 4 bases and J gave up 2 bases, with 8 bases separating them. Per germline, CDR1 MNHEY and CDR2 SMNVEV (reference sequence). The CDR3 is 13 amino acids. The CDR3 DNA is TGTGCCAGCAGTTCTACAGGGAACTATGGCTACACCTTC. Translation: CASSSTGNYGYTF.

The gene calls are TRBV7-9 and TRBJ2-7; TRBD1 matches 7 bases. This CDR3 has 16 amino acids. The J segment lost 5 bases and the V segment lost 0 bases, leaving 10 bases of the junction unmatched. CDR1 is SEHNR and CDR2 is FQNEAQ in the germline V gene (reference sequence). CDR3 DNA: TGTGCCAGCAGCTTAGCGAAAGAGACAGGGACCCACGAGCAGTACTTC. As protein: CASSLAKETGTHEQYF. The entire variable domain, with the rest obtained from reference TRBV7-9 and TRBJ2-7, is as follows: DTGVSQNPRHKITKRGQNVTFRCDPISEHNRLYWYRQTLGQGPEFLTYFQNEAQLEKSRLLSDRFSAERPKGSFSTLEIQRTEQGDSAMYLCASSLAKETGTHEQYFGPGTRLTVT.

The V and J genes are TRBV2 and TRBJ2-7, with TRBD1 as a possible D gene (6 bases). Germline V CDR1 and CDR2: SNHLY, FYNNEI. The germline V and J ends were trimmed by 6 bases and 9 bases, with 9 bases remaining between them. CDR3 length: 10 amino acids. CDR3 in DNA: TGTGCCAGCAGCCGACAGGTGCAGTACTTC. Residues: CASSRQVQYF.

The CDR3 region has the DNA TGTGCCAGCAGCGTAGGGGCCGGTAAGAGCACAGATACGCAGTATTTT. This encodes CASSVGAGKSTDTQYF. This rearrangement joins TRBV9 to TRBJ2-3; unclear D gene. Germline V gene sequence: CDR1 SGDLS, CDR2 YYNGEE. V lost 0 bases to trimming and J lost 0 bases, with 11 bases between them. The CDR3 contains 16 residues.

CDR3 loop: CATENAGELFF. The CDR3 DNA is TGTGCCACCGAGAATGCCGGGGAGCTGTTTTTT. This chain uses TRBV19 with TRBJ2-2; D call uncertain. The CDR3 length is 11 residues. The germline gives CDR1 LNHDA, CDR2 SQIVND (reference sequence). The ends were cut back, 10 bases at V and 6 bases at J, with 9 bases in the middle.

V usage is TRBV29-1 and J usage is TRBJ2-1; tentatively, D is TRBD2 (5 bases). The V and J ends lost 6 bases and 12 bases respectively, with 18 bases between them. The CDR3 is 12 residues long. Germline V gives CDR1 SQVTM, CDR2 ANQGSEA. The CDR3 coding sequence is TGCAGCGTGCAGAGGGAGTCCCCGGTGCAGTTCTTC. It encodes CSVQRESPVQFF.

This sequence joins TRBV5-1 and TRBJ2-1; 11 bases fit TRBD2. Germline loops: CDR1 SGHRS, CDR2 YFSETQ. The CDR3 spans 20 residues. V gave up 4 bases and J gave up 0 bases; unmatched junction bases: 15. The CDR3 coding sequence is TGCGCCAGCAGCAGGGTCCATCTAGCGGGAGGCTTCAGCTCCTACAATGAGCAGTTCTTC. This encodes CASSRVHLAGGFSSYNEQFF.

The chain is built from TRBV6-6 and TRBJ2-7; TRBD1 agrees at 9 bases. The CDR3 loop spans 13 amino acids. The V segment lost 11 bases and the J segment 1 base; nucleotides outside the gene matches: 6. In germline, CDR1 is MNHNY, CDR2 SVGAGI (reference sequence). The CDR3 coding sequence is TGTGCCTCTATAGGGACAGGGTCCTACGAGCAGTACTTC. Residues: CASIGTGSYEQYF.

This clone has just one count. CDR3 loop: CAWSVWGTRNEQFF. CDR3 DNA sequence: TGTGCCTGGAGTGTATGGGGCACACGCAATGAGCAGTTCTTC. The V and J genes are TRBV30 and TRBJ2-1, with D possibly matching TRBD1 (5 bases). The germline CDR1 and CDR2 sequences are GTSNPN and SVGIG (reference sequence). V dropped 0 bases and J dropped 6 bases, with 12 bases sitting between them. This CDR3 has 14 amino acids. The whole variable domain, filled in from reference TRBV30 and TRBJ2-1, reads SQTIHQWPATLVQPVGSPLSLECTVEGTSNPNLYWYRQAAGRGLQLLFYSVGIGQISSEVPQNLSASRPQDRQFILSSKKLLLSDSGFYLCAWSVWGTRNEQFFGPGTRLTVL.

The rearrangement joins TRBV2 to TRBJ2-1; D might be TRBD1 (5 bases). Trimming took 4 bases from V and 0 from J, leaving 10 bases between them. This CDR3 has 15 residues. Looked up from germline, CDR1 is SNHLY and CDR2 is FYNNEI. CDR3: CASSGGTVSYNEQFF. In DNA, the CDR3 is TGTGCCAGCAGTGGGGGCACAGTCTCCTACAATGAGCAGTTCTTC.

The V gene is TRBV7-2, the J gene TRBJ1-2; 7 nucleotides match TRBD1. V lost 5 bases to trimming and J lost 2 bases; unmatched junction nucleotides: 2. The CDR3 spans 13 residues. CDR1 SGHTA and CDR2 FQGNSA come from the germline V gene. The CDR3 protein is CASSRDRNYGYTF. CDR3 nucleotides: TGTGCCAGCAGCCGGGACAGAAACTATGGCTACACCTTC.